These 5 T cell receptor beta chains were all obtained from the same sample, sequenced in a study of cytomegalovirus exposure and HLA in healthy donors. PCR amplification relied on 60 Vbeta primers (plus 13 Jbeta primers). Profiled with immunoSEQ multiplex PCR; TCRdb holds only in-frame clones, not every one. This table holds roughly 78,000 clones, about 64% found once. The specimen was PBMCs. The receptors stem from a man aged 25-45 years in good health and CMV-seropositive.

The chain links TRBV9 to TRBJ1-2; D might be TRBD1 (5 bases). The CDR3 has 15 residues. Germline V gives CDR1 SGDLS, CDR2 YYNGEE. With 0 bases removed from V and 0 bases from J, the gap between germline ends came to 9 bases. Here the CDR3 reads CASSVGSTANYGYTF. The DNA of the CDR3 is TGTGCCAGCAGCGTAGGCTCGACAGCTAACTATGGCTACACCTTC.

The chain recombines TRBV5-1 with TRBJ1-1, with unresolved D. The ends were cut back, 2 bases at V and 12 bases at J, with 17 bases in the middle. CDR3 length: 13 amino acids. The germline CDR1 and CDR2 sequences are SGHRS and YFSETQ. The chain's CDR3 is CASSFMGVAMTFF. The CDR3 region has the DNA TGCGCCAGCAGCTTCATGGGTGTAGCGATGACTTTCTTT.

The V and J genes are TRBV5-4 and TRBJ2-3; maybe TRBD1 (5 bases). Per the germline V gene, CDR1 is SGHNT and CDR2 is YYREEE (reference sequence). V dropped 4 bases and J dropped 4 bases, with 16 bases sitting between them. The CDR3 runs 15 residues. The CDR3 spells CASSPPDRGPDTQYF. The DNA of the CDR3 is TGTGCCAGCAGCCCCCCGGATAGGGGTCCAGATACGCAGTATTTT.

This rearrangement joins TRBV6-1 to TRBJ2-1; no clear D. CDR1 is MNHNS and CDR2 is SASEGT in the germline V gene. There are 16 residues in the CDR3. V was trimmed by 0 bases and J by 0 bases, leaving 9 bases between them. The CDR3 sequence is CASSEAVSDSYNEQFF. CDR3 bases: TGTGCCAGCAGTGAAGCGGTGAGTGACTCCTACAATGAGCAGTTCTTC.

The V gene is TRBV5-6, the J gene TRBJ1-1, with unresolved D. The CDR3 loop spans 12 amino acids. V was pared by 7 bases and J by 1 base, with 8 bases between. Germline values: CDR1 SGHDT, CDR2 YYEEEE. CDR3 bases: TGTGCCAGCGGGCCCGGGAACACTGAAGCTTTCTTT. Its protein is CASGPGNTEAFF.